Sequencing of this T cell receptor (beta chain) was carried out in a study of T cell clonotyping in hematopoietic cell transplantation. Study-level points and caveats: Higher Inverse Simpson Index values in graft donor and pretransplant recipient predicted broader posttransplant TCR diversity.

The assay was immunoSEQ multiplex PCR, and TCRdb's table has in-frame clones only and misses some. There are approximately 30,000 clones in the sample; under 97% occur only once, and approximately 1.5% lies in the top ten. A word on this clone: Its antigen is currently unknown.

The germline V gene has CDR1 GTSNPN and CDR2 SVGIG (reference sequence). Trimming pared 3 bases from V and 7 bases from J, leaving 16 bases between. The CDR3 consists of 14 residues. V is TRBV30 and J is TRBJ2-1, with D tentatively TRBD2 (5 bases). The receptor was derived from a man aged 45-65 years in good health. Some clones in this sample may be carry-over from other donors' samples. The sequencing sample was made of peripheral blood mononuclear cells. This CDR3 reads CAWRRADPRNEQFF. CDR3 nucleotides: TGTGCCTGGAGGAGGGCCGACCCACGGAATGAGCAGTTCTTC.